One and the same sample provided the 26 T cell receptor beta chains below, sequenced in a study of low-dose radiotherapy and immunotherapy resistance in tumors. The time point here: after trial treatment. Treatment described: LDRT plus nivolumab, ipilimumab, low-dose cyclophosphamide and aspirin (RACIN trial). Alpha and beta chains were covered, as first-strand cDNA relied on TRAV- and TRBV-specific primers. The authors amplified TCRs for about 20 PCR cycles with a constant-region primer and a V-primer adapter. Each CDR3 protein is one row after TCRdb ran MiXCR on the reads. The sample consists of tens of thousands of distinct CDR3 sequences, about 25% of them appearing once. The sequenced sample was PBMCs, obtained after low-dose radiotherapy plus immunotherapy. These receptors were collected from a male donor with prostate cancer.

The chain is built from TRBV19 and TRBJ1-5; no reliable D call. Germline V CDR1 and CDR2: LNHDA, SQIVND (reference sequence). V was clipped by 1 base and J by 2 bases, with 12 bases between them. This CDR3 has 16 residues. The CDR3: CASSIGRGIGNQPQHF. CDR3 in DNA: TGTGCCAGTAGTATAGGAAGAGGAATCGGCAATCAGCCCCAGCATTTT.

This clonotype was recorded many times. This chain joins TRBV7-8 and TRBJ2-5, with a tentative D call TRBD1 (6 bases). V lost 6 bases and J 1 base, leaving 15 bases between the germline ends. This CDR3 spans 15 amino acids. Germline CDR1 and CDR2: SGHVS and FQNEAQ. The CDR3 is CASRRTGQVQETQYF. The DNA of the CDR3 is TGTGCCAGCAGGCGAACGGGACAAGTCCAAGAGACCCAGTACTTC.

The J gene is TRBJ2-3, the V gene TRBV20-1; no firm D call. The CDR3 is 10 residues long. Germline assignment: CDR1 DFQATT and CDR2 SNEGSKA (reference sequence). Trimming pared 6 bases from V and 7 bases from J, leaving 8 bases between. CDR3 coding DNA: TGCAGTGCCAGGTTATATACGCAGTATTTT. This codes for CSARLYTQYF.

In the case of this clonotype: A read error is the likely source, as a far larger clone sits one nucleotide away. The V call is TRBV9, the J call TRBJ2-7; TRBD2 matches 9 bases. Germline trimming cut 0 bases from V and 7 bases from J; bases unmatched to any gene: 5. The germline gives CDR1 SGDLS, CDR2 YYNGEE. CDR3 length: 14 residues. The CDR3 bases are TGTGCCAGCAGCGTAGGCGGGAGGGTGAATGAGCAGTACTTC. Its translation: CASSVGGRVNEQYF.

This clonotype was recorded at least ten times. This chain uses TRBV28 with TRBJ2-3; the D call may be TRBD1 or TRBD2 (5 bases each). V gave up 11 bases and J gave up 5 bases, with 14 bases separating them. The germline V gene has CDR1 MDHEN and CDR2 SYDVKM. The CDR3 loop spans 12 amino acids. The CDR3 nucleotides read TGTGCCGCGGGTGGGGGATTAGATACGCAGTATTTT. Amino acid sequence: CAAGGGLDTQYF.

This clonotype was seen repeatedly, ten times or more. V gene TRBV27 combines with J gene TRBJ2-3, with D perhaps matching TRBD2 (5 bases). This CDR3 has 14 amino acids. Germline-derived CDR1 and CDR2 are MNHEY and SMNVEV (reference sequence). V was shortened by 4 bases and J by 4 bases, with 12 bases between the two germline ends. CDR3 DNA: TGTGCCAGCAGTTGGTCTAGCTCCGCAGATACGCAGTATTTT. Its protein is CASSWSSSADTQYF.

This clonotype appeared many times. This chain connects TRBV6-2 or TRBV6-3 to TRBJ2-6; D might be TRBD1 (7 bases). Trimming shortened V by 7 bases and J by 0 bases, and 13 bases separated the two germline ends. Germline-derived CDR1 and CDR2 are MNHEY and SVGEGT. CDR3 length: 16 residues. The DNA of the CDR3 is TGTGCCAGCAAGGCAGGGGGGAACTCTGGGGCCAACGTCCTGACTTTC. Translation gives CASKAGGNSGANVLTF.

This clonotype has at least ten counts. This chain uses TRBV28 with TRBJ2-3; TRBD2 is a possible D gene (6 bases). V was trimmed by 7 bases and J by 1 base, leaving 12 bases between them. CDR3 size: 14 residues. Germline V gene lookup returns CDR1 MDHEN and CDR2 SYDVKM. CDR3 sequence (DNA): TGTGCCAGCAATGGGGGAGGCGGCACAGATACGCAGTATTTT. Translation gives CASNGGGGTDTQYF.

This clonotype appeared a few times. A much larger clone differs from this one at a single base, so this may be a read error. The genes are TRBV4-3 and TRBJ1-3; tentatively, D is TRBD1 (5 bases). Trimming shortened V by 4 bases and J by 1 base, and 11 bases separated the two germline ends. The CDR3 is 15 amino acids. The germline CDR1 and CDR2 sequences are LGHNA and YSLEER. The DNA of the CDR3 is TGCGCCAGCAGCCCCAGGGCGATATCTGGAAACACCATATATTTT. It yields the protein CASSPRAISGNTIYF.

This clonotype has just a few counts. The rearrangement joins TRBV21-1 to TRBJ1-5; the table's TRBD1 call for D was not verified on the DNA. TRBV21-1 is a documented pseudogene. The CDR3 contains 16 residues. CDR3 DNA: TGTGCCAGCAGCAATGGACAGGGGGCAGTCGGTCAGCCCCAGCATTTT. The encoded protein is CASSNGQGAVGQPQHF.

This clonotype appeared many times. The J gene is TRBJ2-1, the V gene TRBV11-2, with D possibly matching TRBD2 (6 bases). The CDR3 spans 11 residues. Germline CDR1 reads SGHAT; CDR2 reads FQNNGV. V shed 6 bases and J shed 16 bases, with 16 bases lying between them. CDR3 DNA sequence: TGTGCCAGCAGTCCGGACTATTTACAATTCTTC. Its translation: CASSPDYLQFF.

Of note for this clonotype: A far bigger clonotype differs at one base, so this is likely a read error. The chain recombines TRBV5-8 with TRBJ2-5; D is possibly TRBD1 (6 bases). The CDR3 spans 15 residues. With 4 bases removed from V and 4 bases from J, the gap between germline ends came to 17 bases. Germline loops: CDR1 SGHTS, CDR2 YDEGEE. The CDR3 coding sequence is TGTGCCAGCAGCCCGAAGGGCGGACAGATAGAGACCCAGTACTTC. This gives the protein CASSPKGGQIETQYF.

This clonotype was observed many times. This chain joins TRBV9 and TRBJ1-2; no clear D. Trimming took off 0 bases at V and 4 bases at J, with 13 bases between the two ends. The germline V gene encodes CDR1 SGDLS and CDR2 YYNGEE. The CDR3 consists of 15 residues. DNA of the CDR3: TGTGCCAGCAGCGTAGAGGTGGCCCTGGGCTATGGCTACACCTTC. This sequence encodes CASSVEVALGYGYTF.

In this sample, this clonotype turned up many times. The chain recombines TRBV9 with TRBJ1-1; D is ambiguous. Per the germline V gene, CDR1 is SGDLS and CDR2 is YYNGEE. CDR3 length: 13 residues. Between the trimmed V and J ends, which lost 2 bases and 6 bases, there was a span of 11 bases. The CDR3 loop reads CASSVLSRAEAFF. CDR3 coding DNA: TGTGCCAGCAGCGTTCTTTCCCGGGCTGAAGCTTTCTTT.

This clonotype was seen ten or more times. This sequence joins TRBV28 and TRBJ1-4, with 9 nucleotides matching TRBD1. The germline V gene encodes CDR1 MDHEN and CDR2 SYDVKM. V lost 7 bases and J lost 8; bases outside the gene matches: 11. This CDR3 region has 15 residues. The CDR3 coding sequence is TGTGCCAGCATCCCGGGTGGGACAGGGCTCGAAAAACTGTTTTTT. Amino acids: CASIPGGTGLEKLFF.

This clonotype was found many times. The V and J genes are TRBV3-1 and TRBJ2-6, with a weak D call TRBD2 (5 bases). Germline V CDR1 and CDR2: LGHDT, YNNKEL (reference sequence). V lost 10 bases, J lost 3 bases, and 25 bases lay in between. The CDR3 loop spans 18 amino acids. This CDR3 reads CAIGPSTSKTSGANVLTF. The CDR3 coding sequence is TGTGCCATCGGTCCTTCAACTAGTAAGACCAGTGGGGCCAACGTCCTGACTTTC.

This clonotype was counted between two and nine times. This chain uses TRBV11-3 with TRBJ2-3; 7 bases fit TRBD1. The germline CDR1 and CDR2 sequences are SGHNT and YENEEA. Trimming removed 4 bases from V and 6 bases from J; junction bases left unmatched: 7. The CDR3 has 14 amino acids. CDR3 sequence reads: CASSSQGDGDTQYF. The CDR3 DNA sequence: TGTGCCAGCAGCTCTCAGGGGGACGGGGATACGCAGTATTTT.

This clonotype was counted many times. CDR3 protein: CASSGLLNTQYF. In DNA form, the CDR3 reads TGTGCCAGCAGTGGCCTTTTGAATACGCAGTATTTT. The V and J genes are TRBV2 and TRBJ2-3; unclear D gene. V dropped 4 bases and J dropped 7 bases, with 9 bases sitting between them. Germline V gene data show CDR1 as SNHLY and CDR2 as FYNNEI. The CDR3 totals 12 residues.

In its sample, this clonotype was seen many times. The chain carries TRBV3-1 and TRBJ2-2; D is undetermined. CDR1 LGHDT and CDR2 YNNKEL come from the germline V gene (reference sequence). Trimming shortened V by 1 base and J by 0 bases, and 6 bases separated the two germline ends. This CDR3 spans 15 amino acids. The CDR3 sequence is CASSQGQTNTGELFF. The CDR3, as DNA: TGTGCCAGCAGCCAAGGGCAAACGAACACCGGGGAGCTGTTTTTT.

This clonotype was recorded once. The CDR3 loop reads CASSRRPGPYEQYF. The CDR3 DNA sequence: TGTGCCAGCTCACGGCGCCCGGGCCCCTACGAGCAGTACTTC. This chain connects TRBV18 to TRBJ2-7; the D is unclear. This CDR3 is built from 14 residues. Trimming stripped 4 bases from V and 2 bases from J, with 12 bases between. Germline CDR1 and CDR2: KGHSH and LQKENI.

This clonotype was detected ten times or more. DNA for the CDR3: TGTGCCTGGAGTGTTCCCGGGAATTCACCCCTCCACTTT. Translating it yields CAWSVPGNSPLHF. The rearrangement joins TRBV30 to TRBJ1-6; D ambiguous. Germline CDR1 is GTSNPN and CDR2 is SVGIG (reference sequence). With 0 bases removed from V and 7 bases from J, the gap between germline ends came to 7 bases. The CDR3 is 13 amino acids.

This clonotype was seen many times. The chain couples TRBV29-1 to TRBJ1-1; the D gene is possibly TRBD1 (5 bases). CDR1 is SQVTM and CDR2 is ANQGSEA in the germline V gene. V gave up 3 bases and J gave up 0 bases, with 8 bases separating them. This CDR3 has 13 residues. CDR3 region: CSVDRGMNTEAFF. The CDR3 nucleotides are TGCAGCGTTGACCGGGGCATGAACACTGAAGCTTTCTTT.

With regard to this clonotype: The DNA is omitted, as the CDR3 cannot be located on it reliably, and the CDR3 follows TCRdb's listing. V is TRBV2 and J is TRBJ2-2; the DNA was not compared with TRBD1, the D call given in the table. The CDR3 comprises 16 residues, both ends counted. Germline CDR1 SNHLY, CDR2 FYNNEI. The chain's CDR3 is CASSYRGPGTGELFFF.

This clonotype was recorded only once. V is TRBV25-1 and J is TRBJ1-1, with a tentative D call TRBD1 (5 bases). The V gene lost 0 bases and the J gene lost 0 bases, with 11 bases spanning the gap. CDR3 length: 16 amino acids. CDR1 MGHDK and CDR2 SYGVNS come from the germline V gene. The CDR3 bases are TGTGCCAGCAGTGAATATGACAGTCTAATGAACACTGAAGCTTTCTTT. This gives the protein CASSEYDSLMNTEAFF.

The sample holds many counts of this clonotype. The V call is TRBV5-1, the J call TRBJ1-2; TRBD1 is a possible D gene (6 bases). Germline-derived CDR1 and CDR2 are SGHRS and YFSETQ. This CDR3 contains 13 residues. Trimming shortened V by 1 base and J by 3 bases, and 7 bases separated the two germline ends. This CDR3 reads CASSLNRDYGYTF. CDR3 nucleotide sequence: TGCGCCAGCAGCTTGAACAGGGACTATGGCTACACCTTC. Together with reference TRBV5-1 and TRBJ1-2, the CDR3 gives the full variable domain: KAGVTQTPRYLIKTRGQQVTLSCSPISGHRSVSWYQQTPGQGLQFLFEYFSETQRNKGNFPGRFSGRQFSNSRSEMNVSTLELGDSALYLCASSLNRDYGYTFGSGTRLTVV.

This clonotype was counted at least ten times. This sequence joins TRBV9 and TRBJ1-5; tentatively, D is TRBD1 (6 bases). Germline V lookup: CDR1 SGDLS, CDR2 YYNGEE. Trimming took 4 bases from V and 0 from J, leaving 17 bases between them. The CDR3 is 17 residues long. Here the CDR3 reads CASSPGTHEYSNQPQHF. CDR3 nucleotides: TGTGCCAGCAGCCCTGGGACACATGAATATAGCAATCAGCCCCAGCATTTT.